These 26 T cell receptor beta chains were all obtained from the same sample, sequenced in a study of shared clonotypes between healthy human individuals. Naive CD8 populations comprised CD45RO-negative cells positively selected for CCR7, excluding terminally differentiated effector memory CD45RA+ cells. Produced via immunoSEQ multiplex PCR; TCRdb's table is partial and in-frame only. Among hundreds of thousands of clones, approximately 95% were seen once, and the ten largest hold approximately 0.11%. The specimen sequenced was naive CD8+ T cells sorted from blood. All receptors derive from a woman in her 30s in good health.

The rearrangement uses TRBV28 and TRBJ1-1; D not certain. Trimming stripped 5 bases from V and 5 bases from J, with 12 bases between. The length of the CDR3 is 13 residues. CDR1 and CDR2 (germline): MDHEN, SYDVKM. DNA for the CDR3: TGTGCCAGCAGTCTCATATCCGGTACTGAAGCTTTCTTT. Protein product: CASSLISGTEAFF.

V usage is TRBV7-9 and J usage is TRBJ1-3; D unclear. The CDR3 loop spans 15 amino acids. Between the trimmed V and J ends, which lost 2 bases and 3 bases, there was a span of 11 bases. CDR1 and CDR2 (germline): SEHNR, FQNEAQ (reference sequence). The CDR3 sequence is CASSLPKPVGNTIYF. DNA for the CDR3: TGTGCCAGCAGCTTACCCAAGCCAGTTGGAAACACCATATATTTT.

V gene TRBV28 combines with J gene TRBJ2-5; 10 bases are a match to TRBD1. The closer fit of TRBJ2-7 to the DNA end suggests the J call may be wrong. This CDR3 has 17 residues. In germline, CDR1 is MDHEN, CDR2 SYDVKM. The CDR3 DNA sequence: TGTGCCAGCAGGCCGACTATCCCCGGGACAGGGGTCCACGAGCAGTACTTC. Its protein is CASRPTIPGTGVHEQYF.

The chain joins TRBV7-9 to TRBJ2-7; no definite D call. The CDR3 covers 15 residues. V was pared by 1 base and J by 1 base, with 11 bases between. Germline lookup yields CDR1 SEHNR and CDR2 FQNEAQ (reference sequence). CDR3 residues: CASSLVAGTSYEQYF. The CDR3 DNA reads TGTGCCAGCAGCTTAGTCGCAGGCACTTCCTACGAGCAGTACTTC.

The chain carries TRBV28 and TRBJ2-1; no reliable D call. V was shortened by 6 bases and J by 4 bases, with 10 bases between the two germline ends. Germline lookup yields CDR1 MDHEN and CDR2 SYDVKM. The CDR3 runs to 13 residues. The CDR3 loop is CASSHDGYNEQFF. In nucleotides, the CDR3 is TGTGCCAGCAGCCACGACGGTTACAATGAGCAGTTCTTC.

The chain recombines TRBV6-5 with TRBJ2-7; D is perhaps TRBD2 (6 bases). The CDR3 is 15 residues long. V lost 1 base, J lost 1 base, and 11 bases lay in between. CDR1 is MNHEY and CDR2 is SVGAGI in the germline V gene. CDR3: CASSYYGGDSYEQYF. In nucleotides, the CDR3 is TGTGCCAGCAGTTACTACGGCGGGGATTCCTACGAGCAGTACTTC.

The chain combines TRBV28 with TRBJ1-5; no firm D call. V was pared by 5 bases and J by 2 bases, with 19 bases between. The CDR3 runs to 17 residues. Germline CDR1 and CDR2: MDHEN and SYDVKM. CDR3 residues: CASSPESFRSGNQPQHF. The CDR3 DNA reads as TGTGCCAGCAGTCCAGAGTCTTTCAGGTCTGGCAATCAGCCCCAGCATTTT.

The V and J genes are TRBV19 and TRBJ1-5, with D perhaps matching TRBD1 (5 bases). Per the germline V gene, CDR1 is LNHDA and CDR2 is SQIVND (reference sequence). V was trimmed by 3 bases and J by 2 bases, leaving 14 bases between them. There are 16 residues in the CDR3. CDR3: CASSIVREWGNQPQHF. For the CDR3, the DNA is TGTGCCAGTAGTATTGTCAGGGAGTGGGGCAATCAGCCCCAGCATTTT.

The chain links TRBV9 to TRBJ2-6; D is possibly TRBD1 (5 bases). The germline gives CDR1 SGDLS, CDR2 YYNGEE. V shed 5 bases and J shed 3 bases, with 12 bases lying between them. The CDR3 consists of 15 residues. Here the CDR3 DNA reads TGTGCCAGCAGTTATCAGGGCAGTGGGGCCAACGTCCTGACTTTC. This translates into CASSYQGSGANVLTF.

This sequence joins TRBV9 and TRBJ2-2; D perhaps matches TRBD2 (6 bases). V was clipped by 5 bases and J by 6 bases, with 11 bases between them. The CDR3 has 13 amino acids. Germline CDR1 reads SGDLS; CDR2 reads YYNGEE. CDR3 nucleotide sequence: TGTGCCAGCAGTAGCGGTACTTCCGGGGAGCTGTTTTTT. Protein product: CASSSGTSGELFF.

The gene calls are TRBV7-6 and TRBJ2-2; the match to TRBD2 covers 7 bases. The length of the CDR3 is 17 residues. Germline trimming cut 2 bases from V and 6 bases from J; bases unmatched to any gene: 12. Germline V lookup: CDR1 SGHVS, CDR2 FNYEAQ. The CDR3 DNA reads as TGTGCCAGCAGCTTAAGCCTAGCGGTGGGTTGGTCCGGGGAGCTGTTTTTT. Translation: CASSLSLAVGWSGELFF.

The chain uses TRBV28 and TRBJ2-1; a weak D match, TRBD2 (5 bases). The CDR3 is 15 amino acids. V shed 3 bases and J shed 9 bases, with 18 bases lying between them. The germline V gene encodes CDR1 MDHEN and CDR2 SYDVKM. The CDR3 here is CASSLFGLEAAEQFF. The DNA for the CDR3 is TGTGCCAGCAGTTTGTTCGGACTGGAGGCCGCTGAGCAGTTCTTC.

V gene TRBV7-9 combines with J gene TRBJ2-7, with TRBD2 matching over 9 bases. The J segment lost 5 bases and the V segment lost 5 bases, leaving 10 bases of the junction unmatched. CDR1 SEHNR and CDR2 FQNEAQ come from the germline V gene (reference sequence). The CDR3 runs 15 residues. CDR3 loop: CASSAIAGVEDEQYF. In DNA form, the CDR3 reads TGTGCCAGCAGCGCTATAGCGGGAGTCGAGGACGAGCAGTACTTC.

The chain uses TRBV5-6 and TRBJ1-5; maybe TRBD1 (5 bases). Germline assignment: CDR1 SGHDT and CDR2 YYEEEE. V was cut by 1 base and J by 3 bases, with 20 bases left in between. This CDR3 contains 18 residues. The CDR3 region has the DNA TGTGCCAGCAGCTTGTGGCGGGGGTTGGCCACACACAATCAGCCCCAGCATTTT. Encoded protein: CASSLWRGLATHNQPQHF.

This chain uses TRBV27 with TRBJ1-5; D remains unclear. CDR1 is MNHEY, CDR2 SMNVEV, per germline (reference sequence). The CDR3 contains 15 residues. V was shortened by 8 bases and J by 1 base, with 15 bases between the two germline ends. The CDR3 bases are TGTGCCAGCCGCCTCTTCTGGTCCAGCAATCAGCCCCAGCATTTT. This codes for CASRLFWSSNQPQHF.

This rearrangement joins TRBV4-2 to TRBJ2-5; the D call may be TRBD1 or TRBD2 (6 bases each). The J call may not be correct, given that the DNA end is closer to TRBJ2-7. The CDR3 totals 15 residues. CDR1 and CDR2 (germline): LGHNA, YNFKEQ. The CDR3 loop is CASSQTPGASYEQYF. The CDR3 nucleotides read TGTGCCAGCAGCCAGACTCCGGGGGCATCCTACGAGCAGTACTTC.

The CDR3 DNA follows: TGTGCCAGCAGCCGGCGGTCTACAATCAGTGAGCAGTTCTTC. It translates to CASSRRSTISEQFF. This chain joins TRBV28 and TRBJ2-1; D call uncertain. The CDR3 is 14 amino acids. CDR1 and CDR2 (germline): MDHEN, SYDVKM. The V end lost 6 bases, the J end lost 9 bases, and 18 bases lay between the germline ends.

V gene TRBV27 combines with J gene TRBJ2-3; TRBD2 aligns across 7 bases. Germline CDR1 reads MNHEY; CDR2 reads SMNVEV (reference sequence). With 5 bases clipped from V and 2 bases from J, the junction kept 10 bases outside the gene matches. This CDR3 is 16 amino acids long. The CDR3 DNA reads TGTGCCAGCAGTCCTTTACTCCTAGCGGACACAGATACGCAGTATTTT. It codes for CASSPLLLADTDTQYF.

J is TRBJ2-4 and V is TRBV28; TRBD2 matches at 7 bases. V lost 1 base, J lost 7 bases, and 13 bases stayed unmatched. This CDR3 is 17 amino acids long. CDR1 is MDHEN and CDR2 is SYDVKM in the germline V gene. CDR3 DNA sequence: TGTGCCAGCAGTTTATCCCTGGCGGGGGAGGGAGGGAACATTCAGTACTTC. It specifies CASSLSLAGEGGNIQYF.

The V gene is TRBV6-5, the J gene TRBJ1-4; TRBD1 might be the D (5 bases). Germline lookup yields CDR1 MNHEY and CDR2 SVGAGI. V was shortened by 0 bases and J by 8 bases, with 13 bases between the two germline ends. The CDR3 runs to 15 residues. The CDR3 nucleotides are TGTGCCAGCAGTTACTCGGAAGGGGCGGGCGAAAAACTGTTTTTT. It translates to CASSYSEGAGEKLFF.

The chain recombines TRBV28 with TRBJ2-7; D gene ambiguous. The CDR3 contains 12 residues. Germline-derived CDR1 and CDR2 are MDHEN and SYDVKM. The V end was cut by 6 bases, the J end by 3 bases, with 9 bases between. The CDR3 sequence: CASSGMDYEQYF. The CDR3, as DNA: TGTGCCAGCAGCGGTATGGACTACGAGCAGTACTTC.

The genes are TRBV4-1 and TRBJ1-1; D ambiguous. Germline CDR1 is MGHRA and CDR2 is YSYEKL. V lost 0 bases to trimming and J lost 4 bases, with 18 bases between them. The CDR3 length is 17 residues. CDR3 DNA sequence: TGCGCCAGCAGCCAAGAAAGGGAGGCAGCCGGTCGCACTGAAGCTTTCTTT. It encodes CASSQEREAAGRTEAFF.

J is TRBJ1-2 and V is TRBV4-1, with TRBD1 identical over 9 bases. The V segment lost 0 bases and the J segment 5 bases; nucleotides outside the gene matches: 4. The CDR3 totals 15 residues. CDR1 and CDR2 (germline): MGHRA, YSYEKL. CDR3 region: CASSQEDRGAYGYTF. In DNA, the CDR3 is TGCGCCAGCAGCCAAGAGGACAGGGGAGCTTATGGCTACACCTTC.

The V and J genes are TRBV2 and TRBJ1-2, with unresolved D. V dropped 4 bases and J dropped 4 bases, with 10 bases sitting between them. This CDR3 spans 13 amino acids. Germline assignment: CDR1 SNHLY and CDR2 FYNNEI. The CDR3 DNA sequence: TGTGCCAGCAGTGGATCCGTAGTCTATGGCTACACCTTC. Encoded protein: CASSGSVVYGYTF.

The chain uses TRBV29-1 and TRBJ2-2; 10 bases fit TRBD2. V lost 3 bases, J lost 5 bases, and 9 bases stayed unmatched. The V gene's germline CDR1 is SQVTM and CDR2 ANQGSEA. The CDR3 contains 16 residues. CDR3 amino acids: CSVDGLAGVRTGELFF. In DNA, the CDR3 is TGCAGCGTTGATGGGCTAGCGGGAGTACGGACCGGGGAGCTGTTTTTT.

This clone was counted once. V is TRBV6-5 and J is TRBJ2-1; 8 bases fit TRBD2. The J segment lost 3 bases and the V segment lost 5 bases, leaving 6 bases of the junction unmatched. Per germline, CDR1 MNHEY and CDR2 SVGAGI. The CDR3 covers 15 residues. The CDR3 DNA reads as TGTGCCAGCAGTCCGATTAGCGGGGACTACAATGAGCAGTTCTTC. Residues: CASSPISGDYNEQFF.